What follows are 30 T cell receptor beta chains derived from one specimen sequenced in a study of long-term antiretroviral therapy in people with HIV. A v3.0 immunoSEQ assay was performed at survey level. Measured with immunoSEQ multiplex PCR; TCRdb has only the in-frame clones, and not every one. The table records 25,000 to 30,000 clones, 94% of them present only once. The sample in question was unsorted PBMCs, obtained 7.4 years after starting antiretroviral therapy. These receptors originate from a man aged 50 or older with HIV.

The genes are TRBV30 and TRBJ2-2; 8 nucleotides line up with TRBD1. The CDR3 is 12 residues long. Germline V gives CDR1 GTSNPN, CDR2 SVGIG (reference sequence). V was pared by 6 bases and J by 7 bases, with 4 bases of the junction left unmatched. CDR3 DNA sequence: TGTGCCTGCGACAGGGGAGGCGGGGAGCTGTTTTTT. It is translated as CACDRGGGELFF.

The V gene is TRBV4-3, the J gene TRBJ2-7, with TRBD1 matching over 8 bases. There are 14 residues in the CDR3. In germline, CDR1 is LGHNA, CDR2 YSLEER. The V gene end was trimmed by 4 bases and the J gene end by 1 base; junction bases not matched to a gene: 3. CDR3 protein: CASSPRQGSYEQYF. The DNA for the CDR3 is TGCGCCAGCAGCCCCCGACAGGGGTCCTACGAGCAGTACTTC.

The chain uses TRBV7-2 and TRBJ2-2; no reliable D call. Germline V CDR1 and CDR2: SGHTA, FQGNSA. The CDR3 sequence is 16 residues long. V shed 3 bases and J shed 1 base, with 12 bases lying between them. The CDR3 region is CASSLVVLGNTGELFF. Here the CDR3 DNA reads TGTGCCAGCAGCTTGGTAGTGTTGGGGAACACCGGGGAGCTGTTTTTT.

This clone was observed once. The chain has TRBV4-3 and TRBJ1-5; D is ambiguous. The germline gives CDR1 LGHNA, CDR2 YSLEER. The CDR3 totals 14 residues. V was pared by 2 bases and J by 1 base, with 6 bases between. CDR3 sequence reads: CASSQLGSNQPQHF. Here the CDR3 DNA reads TGCGCCAGCAGCCAATTAGGAAGCAATCAGCCCCAGCATTTT.

The chain joins TRBV11-2 to TRBJ1-2; D possibly corresponds to TRBD1 (6 bases). Germline V gives CDR1 SGHAT, CDR2 FQNNGV. Between the trimmed V and J ends, which lost 6 bases and 6 bases, there was a span of 20 bases. The CDR3 length is 15 residues. The CDR3 reads CASREGAGGWNGYTF. CDR3 DNA sequence: TGTGCCAGCAGAGAAGGGGCGGGGGGCTGGAATGGCTACACCTTC.

V usage is TRBV9 and J usage is TRBJ2-7, with unresolved D. CDR1 and CDR2 (germline): SGDLS, YYNGEE. V lost 4 bases to trimming and J lost 7 bases, with 15 bases between them. This CDR3 is 13 amino acids long. CDR3 coding DNA: TGTGCCAGCAGCACTCCCCCTGGGGTGGAGCAGTACTTC. Translated, it gives CASSTPPGVEQYF. The whole variable domain, remainder taken from reference TRBV9 and TRBJ2-7, is DSGVTQTPKHLITATGQRVTLRCSPRSGDLSVYWYQQSLDQGLQFLIQYYNGEERAKGNILERFSAQQFPDLHSELNLSSLELGDSALYFCASSTPPGVEQYFGPGTRLTVT.

As regards this clone: Within the sample, other DNA sequences also encode this same CDR3. This chain uses TRBV7-2 with TRBJ2-3, with TRBD2 matching 7 bases. Germline CDR1 and CDR2: SGHTA and FQGNSA. V lost 4 bases to trimming and J lost 6 bases; unmatched junction nucleotides: 1. The length of the CDR3 is 12 residues. The CDR3 DNA sequence: TGTGCCAGCAGCTCGCGGGGGGATACGCAGTATTTT. The encoded protein is CASSSRGDTQYF.

The CDR3 loop reads CASKGTSGGPSTGELFF. CDR3 in DNA: TGTGCCAGCAAGGGGACTAGCGGGGGCCCAAGCACCGGGGAGCTGTTTTTT. The V and J genes are TRBV21-1 and TRBJ2-2; the table assigns TRBD2, which was not confirmed against the DNA. TRBV21-1 is marked as a pseudogene. CDR3 length equals 17 residues.

V gene TRBV27 combines with J gene TRBJ1-1; 8 bases map to TRBD1. This CDR3 region has 15 residues. V lost 5 bases and J lost 0; bases outside the gene matches: 5. Germline CDR1 MNHEY, CDR2 SMNVEV (reference sequence). The CDR3 loop is CASSQGARMNTEAFF. CDR3 nucleotide sequence: TGTGCCAGCAGTCAGGGGGCGAGAATGAACACTGAAGCTTTCTTT.

The chain uses TRBV7-6 and TRBJ2-7; TRBD2 matches at 7 bases. Germline V gives CDR1 SGHVS, CDR2 FNYEAQ. Losses at the gene ends were 5 bases for V and 4 bases for J; bases not matched to a gene: 8. The CDR3 length is 14 residues. The CDR3 region has the DNA TGTGCCAGCAGCCTTACAACTAGCGCTTACGAGCAGTACTTC. Translated: CASSLTTSAYEQYF.

The genes are TRBV2 and TRBJ2-3; the D is unclear. The CDR3 spans 14 residues. Germline loops: CDR1 SNHLY, CDR2 FYNNEI. V lost 4 bases, J lost 0 bases, and 8 bases lay in between. The CDR3 region is CASSVQPSTDTQYF. Written as DNA, the CDR3 is TGTGCCAGCAGTGTACAGCCTAGCACAGATACGCAGTATTTT.

This clone was seen just once. CDR3 region: CAISAKGLTDTQYF. CDR3 coding DNA: TGTGCCATCAGTGCCAAGGGGCTCACAGATACGCAGTATTTT. The chain employs TRBV10-3 and TRBJ2-3, with a possible D match to TRBD1 (5 bases). The CDR3 is made up of 14 amino acids. Germline lookup yields CDR1 ENHRY and CDR2 SYGVKD. V shed 4 bases and J shed 2 bases, with 10 bases lying between them.

The V call is TRBV9, the J call TRBJ2-3; D is perhaps TRBD2 (6 bases). With 4 bases removed from V and 1 base from J, the gap between germline ends came to 13 bases. From germline, CDR1 is SGDLS and CDR2 YYNGEE. CDR3 length equals 15 residues. CDR3 in amino acids: CASSFGTLRTDTQYF. CDR3 nucleotide sequence: TGTGCCAGCAGCTTCGGGACTCTACGCACAGATACGCAGTATTTT.

The gene calls are TRBV9 and TRBJ2-1, with 8 positions matching TRBD2. This CDR3 is 19 amino acids long. Germline CDR1 SGDLS, CDR2 YYNGEE. V lost 1 base and J lost 0; bases outside the gene matches: 12. In DNA, the CDR3 is TGTGCCAGCAGCGTATTAGCGGGGAGTTACTCGAGCTCCTACAATGAGCAGTTCTTC. Translated, it gives CASSVLAGSYSSSYNEQFF. Filled out from reference TRBV9 and TRBJ2-1, the complete variable domain reads DSGVTQTPKHLITATGQRVTLRCSPRSGDLSVYWYQQSLDQGLQFLIQYYNGEERAKGNILERFSAQQFPDLHSELNLSSLELGDSALYFCASSVLAGSYSSSYNEQFFGPGTRLTVL.

The CDR3 nucleotides read TGTGCCAGAGAGATAAACACTGAAGCTTTCTTT. This sequence encodes CAREINTEAFF. The chain employs TRBV2 and TRBJ1-1; D gene ambiguous. The CDR3 spans 11 residues. Germline CDR1 reads SNHLY; CDR2 reads FYNNEI. The V end was cut by 9 bases, the J end by 2 bases, with 7 bases between.

The V gene is TRBV10-2, the J gene TRBJ1-1; D is unclear. CDR3 length: 13 residues. Trimming stripped 2 bases from V and 1 base from J, with 5 bases between. Germline loops: CDR1 WSHSY, CDR2 SAAADI. The CDR3 bases are TGCGCCAGCAGTGAGGGCAGGAACACTGAAGCTTTCTTT. Residues: CASSEGRNTEAFF.

The chain carries TRBV19 and TRBJ2-2; D is undetermined. V lost 3 bases to trimming and J lost 0 bases, with 5 bases between them. CDR3 length: 14 residues. CDR1 is LNHDA and CDR2 is SQIVND in the germline V gene (reference sequence). CDR3 in DNA: TGTGCCAGTAGTATTAGTTCGAACACCGGGGAGCTGTTTTTT. Residues: CASSISSNTGELFF.

V is TRBV30 and J is TRBJ2-3; weak D call: TRBD2 (6 bases). The germline V and J ends were trimmed by 0 bases and 2 bases, with 15 bases remaining between them. In germline, CDR1 is GTSNPN, CDR2 SVGIG (reference sequence). This CDR3 is 16 amino acids long. CDR3 sequence reads: CAWSVLTGVYTDTQYF. CDR3 DNA: TGTGCCTGGAGTGTACTGACGGGGGTTTACACAGATACGCAGTATTTT.

The chain has TRBV28 and TRBJ1-2, with 8 bases fitting TRBD1. Germline V gene data show CDR1 as MDHEN and CDR2 as SYDVKM. With 7 bases clipped from V and 3 bases from J, the junction kept 7 bases outside the gene matches. The CDR3 consists of 14 residues. CDR3 sequence: CASTPDRAYYGYTF. The CDR3 DNA sequence: TGTGCCAGCACCCCGGACAGGGCCTACTATGGCTACACCTTC.

This clone was detected once. The V and J genes are TRBV7-9 and TRBJ2-3; 13 positions match TRBD2. The CDR3 is 16 amino acids. J gave up 2 bases and V 5 bases, and 4 bases lay outside the gene matches. The germline CDR1 and CDR2 sequences are SEHNR and FQNEAQ (reference sequence). The CDR3 region is CASSTGTSGITDTQYF. The CDR3 nucleotides are TGTGCCAGCAGCACCGGGACTAGCGGGATCACAGATACGCAGTATTTT.

The V call is TRBV7-9, the J call TRBJ2-3, with TRBD2 matching over 7 bases. The CDR3 runs to 15 residues. The trim removed 3 bases at V and 0 bases at J, leaving 3 bases unmatched. CDR1 is SEHNR and CDR2 is FQNEAQ in the germline V gene (reference sequence). DNA for the CDR3: TGTGCCAGCAGCTTCAAGCGGGGAAGCACAGATACGCAGTATTTT. Translating it yields CASSFKRGSTDTQYF.

The CDR3 sequence: CAWSVASGGTDTQYF. In DNA form, the CDR3 reads TGTGCCTGGAGTGTTGCAAGCGGGGGAACAGATACGCAGTATTTT. J is TRBJ2-3 and V is TRBV30; 8 bases match TRBD2. From germline, CDR1 is GTSNPN and CDR2 SVGIG (reference sequence). The CDR3 has 15 residues. V trimming: 0 bases; J trimming: 3 bases; junction bases outside the gene matches: 5.

The gene calls are TRBV7-6 and TRBJ2-3; 7 nucleotides match TRBD2. The CDR3 loop spans 14 amino acids. Germline V gives CDR1 SGHVS, CDR2 FNYEAQ. The ends lost 2 bases at V and 4 bases at J; junction bases unmatched: 3. The CDR3 nucleotides read TGTGCCAGCAGCTTATTAAGCGGGGCAGATACGCAGTATTTT. This codes for CASSLLSGADTQYF. The complete variable domain, with remaining parts taken from reference TRBV7-6 and TRBJ2-3, reads GAGVSQSPRYKVTKRGQDVALRCDPISGHVSLYWYRQALGQGPEFLTYFNYEAQQDKSGLPNDRFSAERPEGSISTLTIQRTEQRDSAMYRCASSLLSGADTQYFGPGTRLTVL.

The gene calls are TRBV10-3 and TRBJ2-1, with 8 bases matching TRBD1. V gave up 7 bases and J gave up 7 bases; unmatched junction bases: 0. Germline assignment: CDR1 ENHRY and CDR2 SYGVKD. The CDR3 loop spans 11 amino acids. The CDR3 DNA reads as TGTGCCATCAACAGGGGGAATGAGCAGTTCTTC. As protein: CAINRGNEQFF.

The chain combines TRBV11-2 with TRBJ2-3, with D hard to call. The germline CDR1 and CDR2 sequences are SGHAT and FQNNGV. Trimming took off 4 bases at V and 0 bases at J, with 11 bases between the two ends. The CDR3 spans 15 residues. CDR3: CASSSSPVSTDTQYF. CDR3 DNA sequence: TGTGCCAGCAGCTCCTCGCCTGTTAGCACAGATACGCAGTATTTT.

This chain connects TRBV28 to TRBJ1-2, with TRBD1 as a possible D gene (6 bases). The CDR3 loop spans 13 amino acids. V was clipped by 6 bases and J by 8 bases, with 16 bases between them. Germline V gene sequence: CDR1 MDHEN, CDR2 SYDVKM. CDR3 protein: CASRRGGPGGYTF. CDR3 nucleotide sequence: TGTGCCAGCAGACGGGGGGGGCCGGGAGGCTACACCTTC.

The chain couples TRBV28 to TRBJ2-7; unclear D gene. V was shortened by 10 bases and J by 3 bases, with 10 bases between the two germline ends. CDR1 is MDHEN and CDR2 is SYDVKM in the germline V gene. The CDR3 is 11 residues long. CDR3 sequence reads: CATGPSYEQYF. CDR3 in DNA: TGTGCCACCGGCCCCAGCTACGAGCAGTACTTC.

The J gene is TRBJ2-3, the V gene TRBV5-8, with D unresolved. V dropped 0 bases and J dropped 0 bases, with 11 bases sitting between them. In germline, CDR1 is SGHTS, CDR2 YDEGEE. The CDR3 runs 16 residues. The CDR3 nucleotides read TGTGCCAGCAGCTTGGACCTCGACTCTAGCACAGATACGCAGTATTTT. Encoded protein: CASSLDLDSSTDTQYF.

The rearrangement joins TRBV19 to TRBJ2-1, with D unclear. V lost 5 bases and J 10 bases, leaving 15 bases between the germline ends. The CDR3 is made up of 13 amino acids. Germline CDR1 and CDR2: LNHDA and SQIVND (reference sequence). The CDR3: CASSAQKGSEQFF. The CDR3 DNA follows: TGTGCCAGTAGTGCACAAAAGGGTTCCGAGCAGTTCTTC.

This clone was detected only once. This sequence joins TRBV30 and TRBJ1-1, with D uncertain. Germline CDR1 reads GTSNPN; CDR2 reads SVGIG (reference sequence). This CDR3 has 13 amino acids. Trimming cost V 3 bases and J 4 bases, with 12 bases left between them. CDR3 coding DNA: TGTGCCTGGAGCCCGTCCCTGGGCACTGAAGCTTTCTTT. Its protein is CAWSPSLGTEAFF.